This T cell receptor (beta chain) derives from a study of CD8+ T cells in alopecia areata. As for the study in general: Tofacitinib therapy took 6 to 18 months; 6 months off drug came after. Study conclusions and caveats: Resident alphabeta T-cell populations of normal skin are likewise subject to sequencing in scalp samples.

TCR sequencing used cDNA made by reverse transcription of extracted RNA. The assay was immunoSEQ multiplex PCR, and TCRdb's table has in-frame clones only and misses some. Here the sample spans 80,000 to 95,000 clones, about 40% being singletons. V dropped 0 bases and J dropped 4; count of bases not matched to a gene: 5. The CDR3 is made up of 15 amino acids. The germline CDR1 and CDR2 sequences are GTSNPN and SVGIG (reference sequence). In the case of this clone: Its antigen is as yet unknown.

The treatment is: oral pan-JAK inhibitor, 5-10 mg twice daily. V is TRBV30 and J is TRBJ2-2; 7 nucleotides match TRBD1. The clonotype was recovered from a human donor with alopecia areata. The source material was CD8+ T cells sorted from blood, sampled at week 24, from a patient treated with tofacitinib. CDR3 loop: CAWSVQGRPTGELFF. For the CDR3, the DNA is TGTGCCTGGAGTGTACAGGGGCGGCCCACCGGGGAGCTGTTTTTT.